This entry describes one TCR beta chain. The second PCR ran about 6 to 12 cycles with a sample-barcoded 5' primer and J-beta primers. MiXCR, applied by TCRdb to the 5' RACE reads, yields one record per CDR3 protein. The repertoire holds some 900,000 distinct CDR3 sequences, with more than 25% as singletons. This entry comes from a study of blood T cells in healthy people across ages. Sequenced input: blood. The TCR originated in a woman older than 75 in good health.

DNA for the CDR3: TGCAGTGCTACACACCCGCGCGGGGAGCAGTTCTTC. Translated: CSATHPRGEQFF. The chain joins TRBV20-1 to TRBJ2-1, with D maybe TRBD2 (5 bases). Germline loops: CDR1 DFQATT, CDR2 SNEGSKA (reference sequence). The CDR3 has 12 residues. Trimming removed 4 bases from V and 10 bases from J, with 14 bases in between.